These 18 T cell receptor beta chains were all obtained from the same sample, sequenced in a study of Graves' ophthalmopathy and Graves' hyperthyroidism. CDR3 regions of TCR beta were amplified from RNA transcripts. After a first-round RT-PCR with HTBI primers, a second-round multiplex PCR was run. TCRdb re-called the multiplex PCR reads with MiXCR, one entry per CDR3 protein. The sample yields more than 1,000,000 distinct CDR3 sequences, around a third seen once. Material for sequencing was peripheral blood or thyroid tissue (not recorded which). These receptors all stem from an adult man with Graves' hyperthyroidism.

Only a few counts were recorded for this clonotype. This chain uses TRBV24-1 with TRBJ2-7; 7 bases fit TRBD1. CDR1 and CDR2 (germline): KGHDR, SFDVKD. CDR3 length: 14 residues. With V trimmed by 4 bases and J by 6 bases, 8 bases remained unmatched. The chain's CDR3 is CATSDSGTESEQYF. CDR3 nucleotide sequence: TGTGCCACCAGTGACTCCGGGACAGAAAGCGAGCAGTACTTC.

This clonotype was counted at least ten times. This chain uses TRBV5-1 with TRBJ1-1; 7 nucleotides agree with TRBD1. Trimming removed 5 bases from V and 1 base from J; junction bases left unmatched: 5. Germline V CDR1 and CDR2: SGHRS, YFSETQ. The length of the CDR3 is 14 residues. The DNA of the CDR3 is TGCGCCAGCAGGCCGGGACAGACGAACACTGAAGCTTTCTTT. It yields the protein CASRPGQTNTEAFF.

V usage is TRBV18 and J usage is TRBJ2-5; the D gene is possibly TRBD1 (5 bases). V shed 3 bases and J shed 3 bases, with 14 bases lying between them. The germline V gene has CDR1 KGHSH and CDR2 LQKENI. The CDR3 runs to 15 residues. CDR3 coding DNA: TGTGCCAGCTCACCCCCGCAGGGCTCGGAAGAGACCCAGTACTTC. Its translation: CASSPPQGSEETQYF. The variable domain in full, with the rest retrieved from reference TRBV18 and TRBJ2-5, is NAGVMQNPRHLVRRRGQEARLRCSPMKGHSHVYWYRQLPEEGLKFMVYLQKENIIDESGMPKERFSAEFPKEGPSILRIQQVVRGDSAAYFCASSPPQGSEETQYFGPGTRLLVL.

This clonotype was detected ten times or more. The CDR3 loop is CASSGRAAETQYF. The CDR3 nucleotides are TGTGCCAGCAGCGGGCGGGCAGCTGAGACCCAGTACTTC. The chain employs TRBV11-2 and TRBJ2-5; weak D call: TRBD2 (5 bases). The CDR3 totals 13 residues. The V end was cut by 5 bases, the J end by 5 bases, with 12 bases between. Per germline, CDR1 SGHAT and CDR2 FQNNGV.

This clonotype has a handful of counts. V gene TRBV5-6 combines with J gene TRBJ2-2, with TRBD1 identical over 8 bases. The V segment lost 7 bases and the J segment 4 bases; nucleotides outside the gene matches: 9. Per the germline V gene, CDR1 is SGHDT and CDR2 is YYEEEE. The CDR3 spans 15 residues. DNA of the CDR3: TGTGCCAGCGGCGACAGGGGAGACGGCACCGGGGAGCTGTTTTTT. It encodes CASGDRGDGTGELFF.

Note on this clonotype: A junction end diverges from the germline sequence, so it may reflect a read error. This chain joins TRBV9 and TRBJ2-5, with 11 bases lining up with TRBD1. The CDR3 spans 16 residues. From germline, CDR1 is SGDLS and CDR2 YYNGEE. CDR3: CTSSSGTGGGQETQYF. The CDR3 bases are TGTACCAGCAGCTCCGGGACAGGGGGAGGTCAAGAGACCCAGTACTTC. The whole variable domain, filled in from reference TRBV9 and TRBJ2-5, reads DSGVTQTPKHLITATGQRVTLRCSPRSGDLSVYWYQQSLDQGLQFLIQYYNGEERAKGNILERFSAQQFPDLHSELNLSSLELGDSALYFCTSSSGTGGGQETQYFGPGTRLLVL.

The chain employs TRBV11-2 and TRBJ2-2; no clear D. CDR3 length: 13 amino acids. CDR1 and CDR2 from the germline V gene are SGHAT and FQNNGV. Between the trimmed V and J ends, which lost 4 bases and 7 bases, there was a span of 10 bases. In DNA form, the CDR3 reads TGTGCCAGCAGCTCGGCAGCTATCGGGGAGCTGTTTTTT. Translation gives CASSSAAIGELFF. Filled out from reference TRBV11-2 and TRBJ2-2, the complete variable domain reads EAGVAQSPRYKIIEKRQSVAFWCNPISGHATLYWYQQILGQGPKLLIQFQNNGVVDDSQLPKDRFSAERLKGVDSTLKIQPAKLEDSAVYLCASSSAAIGELFFGEGSRLTVL.

This clonotype came up many times. The chain recombines TRBV2 with TRBJ2-7; the D gene is possibly TRBD1 (5 bases). Trimming took off 2 bases at V and 2 bases at J, with 10 bases between the two ends. The CDR3 sequence is 14 residues long. The germline CDR1 and CDR2 sequences are SNHLY and FYNNEI. The CDR3 DNA reads TGTGCCAGCAGTGAACAGTCAGGGACCTACGAGCAGTACTTC. This sequence encodes CASSEQSGTYEQYF.

J is TRBJ2-7 and V is TRBV10-2; D is possibly TRBD1 (5 bases). CDR3 length equals 14 residues. The V gene lost 4 bases and the J gene lost 4 bases, with 14 bases spanning the gap. Per germline, CDR1 WSHSY and CDR2 SAAADI. CDR3 sequence (DNA): TGCGCCAGCAGTGCCAACAGTAGGGGATACGAGCAGTACTTC. This sequence encodes CASSANSRGYEQYF.

This clonotype was recorded at least ten times. The V call is TRBV19, the J call TRBJ1-6, with 10 bases lining up with TRBD1. Germline lookup yields CDR1 LNHDA and CDR2 SQIVND (reference sequence). The CDR3 contains 17 residues. V was clipped by 4 bases and J by 7 bases; unmatched bases: 10. CDR3 sequence reads: CASSTHRDRGFNSPLHF. The CDR3 DNA follows: TGTGCCAGTAGTACACACCGGGACAGGGGATTCAATTCACCCCTCCACTTT.

This clonotype was counted only a few times. The CDR3 region is CSARETENNSPLHF. Written as DNA, the CDR3 is TGCAGTGCTAGAGAAACAGAGAATAATTCACCCCTCCACTTT. The V and J genes are TRBV20-1 and TRBJ1-6; no firm D call. The germline CDR1 and CDR2 sequences are DFQATT and SNEGSKA (reference sequence). V was trimmed by 0 bases and J by 5 bases, leaving 8 bases between them. This CDR3 has 14 amino acids.

The V and J genes are TRBV5-6 and TRBJ2-5; 9 bases fit TRBD2. The CDR3 has 14 amino acids. The V segment lost 4 bases and the J segment 2 bases; nucleotides outside the gene matches: 3. The germline gives CDR1 SGHDT, CDR2 YYEEEE. CDR3 coding DNA: TGTGCCAGCAGCATAGCGGGAGAACAAGAGACCCAGTACTTC. Protein sequence: CASSIAGEQETQYF. The full variable domain, in which reference TRBV5-6 and TRBJ2-5 provide the parts outside the CDR3, is DAGVTQSPTHLIKTRGQQVTLRCSPKSGHDTVSWYQQALGQGPQFIFQYYEEEERQRGNFPDRFSGHQFPNYSSELNVNALLLGDSALYLCASSIAGEQETQYFGPGTRLLVL.

The rearrangement joins TRBV7-2 to TRBJ2-7; 7 bases are a match to TRBD1. Trimming cost V 10 bases and J 2 bases; bases outside gene matches: 8. The CDR3 loop spans 13 amino acids. CDR1 is SGHTA and CDR2 is FQGNSA in the germline V gene. CDR3 protein: CATATGDPYEQYF. CDR3 in DNA: TGTGCCACCGCAACAGGGGACCCCTACGAGCAGTACTTC.

This clonotype appeared many times. The chain combines TRBV7-9 with TRBJ2-7; 9 nucleotides match TRBD1. Per the germline V gene, CDR1 is SEHNR and CDR2 is FQNEAQ (reference sequence). With V trimmed by 5 bases and J by 4 bases, 9 bases remained unmatched. The CDR3 covers 15 residues. The CDR3 coding sequence is TGTGCCAGCAGCCCCCTGGGACAGGGTTTGTACGAGCAGTACTTC. Translating gives CASSPLGQGLYEQYF.

The chain has TRBV7-2 and TRBJ1-4, with TRBD1 identical over 10 bases. J lost 4 bases, V lost 6 bases, and 5 bases had no gene match. The CDR3 is 15 amino acids. Germline CDR1 reads SGHTA; CDR2 reads FQGNSA. The CDR3 loop reads CASSPTGGRNEKLFF. CDR3 bases: TGTGCCAGCAGTCCGACAGGGGGCCGTAATGAAAAACTGTTTTTT.

V is TRBV29-1 and J is TRBJ2-2; no firm D call. The V end was cut by 7 bases, the J end by 5 bases, with 8 bases between. The CDR3 is 11 residues long. Germline V lookup: CDR1 SQVTM, CDR2 ANQGSEA. The CDR3 DNA is TGCAGCGACCGAGAGACCGGGGAGCTGTTTTTT. Translated, it gives CSDRETGELFF.

This chain links TRBV29-1 with TRBJ2-5; 10 nucleotides align to TRBD1. Germline CDR1 SQVTM, CDR2 ANQGSEA. The V gene end was trimmed by 3 bases and the J gene end by 5 bases; junction bases not matched to a gene: 6. CDR3 size: 14 residues. CDR3 residues: CSVDTGQGYETQYF. DNA of the CDR3: TGCAGCGTTGATACGGGACAGGGGTACGAGACCCAGTACTTC.

As regards this clonotype: A much larger clonotype is one base distant, so this may be a read error. The chain employs TRBV12-3 or TRBV12-4 and TRBJ2-5; 7 bases line up with TRBD1. V lost 2 bases and J lost 7; bases outside the gene matches: 7. This CDR3 has 14 amino acids. CDR3 sequence (DNA): TGTGCCAGCAGTTTAAGGGGGCCGTGGGGGACCCAGTACTTC. This encodes CASSLRGPWGTQYF.